This T cell receptor (beta chain) was captured in a study of OX40 agonist ivuxolimab in advanced cancers. The study, taken as a whole, reports: Nonresponders included some who also had low normalized T-cell clonal expansion.

As to this clone: Its specificity is unknown.

This CDR3 is built from 15 residues. V lost 6 bases and J lost 0; bases outside the gene matches: 5. Germline CDR1 is MNHNS and CDR2 is SASEGT. Method: immunoSEQ multiplex PCR; TCRdb's copy keeps in-frame clones and lacks some. This sample has 45,000 or so clones; around 83% occur once, and the top ten carry about 2.4%. This chain joins TRBV6-1 and TRBJ1-3; 7 nucleotides match TRBD1. The receptor was derived from an adult with an advanced solid tumor such as melanoma, head and neck, liver or kidney cancer. This material consisted of CD4+ or CD8+ T cells sorted from blood, taken in a trial of the OX40 agonist ivuxolimab. The CDR3, as DNA: TGTGCCAGCAGACAGGGGCGAAGCTCTGGAAACACCATATATTTT. Translated: CASRQGRSSGNTIYF.